A single sample is the source of the 27 T cell receptor beta chains below, sequenced in a study of T cells after yellow fever vaccination. In TCRdb, the 5' RACE reads were re-called with MiXCR into one record per CDR3 protein. This sample has roughly 330,000 distinct CDR3 sequences, with approximately 4% found just once. The sample was PBMCs, taken 5 days after the yellow fever booster vaccination. These receptors were obtained from a man between 18 and 35 years old who received the YFV17D yellow fever vaccine.

The chain recombines TRBV6-5 with TRBJ2-5; the D call may be TRBD1 or TRBD2 (5 bases each). Germline assignment: CDR1 MNHEY and CDR2 SVGAGI. CDR3 length: 15 amino acids. Trimming took off 10 bases at V and 1 base at J, with 19 bases between the two ends. CDR3 residues: CATTQEGTAQETQYF. In nucleotides, the CDR3 is TGTGCCACCACCCAGGAAGGGACCGCCCAAGAGACCCAGTACTTC.

Only a few counts were recorded for this clonotype. The rearrangement links TRBV15 to TRBJ2-7, with D possibly matching TRBD1 (5 bases). The CDR3 consists of 14 residues. Germline V gene lookup returns CDR1 LNHNV and CDR2 YYDKDF (reference sequence). The V and J ends lost 5 bases and 3 bases respectively, with 14 bases between them. CDR3 residues: CATSRPGQGYEQYF. CDR3 bases: TGTGCCACCAGCCGACCGGGCCAGGGCTACGAGCAGTACTTC.

This clonotype was observed a few times. The rearrangement links TRBV5-1 to TRBJ1-2; 7 positions match TRBD1. This CDR3 has 15 amino acids. Germline CDR1 is SGHRS and CDR2 is YFSETQ. The ends lost 5 bases at V and 5 bases at J; junction bases unmatched: 12. The CDR3 coding sequence is TGCGCCAGCAGACTCGGGGCAGGGGGGGATTATGGCTACACCTTC. Protein: CASRLGAGGDYGYTF.

This clonotype was observed many times. The V and J genes are TRBV27 and TRBJ2-6; no clear D. Trimming stripped 0 bases from V and 4 bases from J, with 4 bases between. Germline V lookup: CDR1 MNHEY, CDR2 SMNVEV (reference sequence). This CDR3 spans 14 amino acids. CDR3 region: CASSLSSGANVLTF. CDR3 in DNA: TGTGCCAGCAGTTTATCCTCGGGGGCCAACGTCCTGACTTTC.

The sample holds a few counts of this clonotype. The chain uses TRBV6-5 and TRBJ2-7; D not certain. This CDR3 has 13 amino acids. Trimming took 7 bases from V and 7 from J, leaving 17 bases between them. Germline V gives CDR1 MNHEY, CDR2 SVGAGI. The CDR3: CASTNPGLSEQYV. CDR3 bases: TGTGCCAGCACCAACCCCGGGCTATCGGAGCAGTACGTC.

This clonotype was picked up a small number of times. The V call is TRBV14, the J call TRBJ2-1, with 8 positions matching TRBD2. J lost 5 bases, V lost 1 base, and 7 bases had no gene match. Germline lookup yields CDR1 SGHDN and CDR2 FVKESK. The CDR3 length is 16 residues. DNA of the CDR3: TGTGCCAGCAGCCAAGGGACGGGGGGGCTTGACAATGAGCAGTTCTTC. Translated: CASSQGTGGLDNEQFF.

This clonotype was observed many times. This chain joins TRBV4-2 and TRBJ2-7; D is unclear. Germline V gives CDR1 LGHNA, CDR2 YNFKEQ. V gave up 0 bases and J gave up 7 bases, with 10 bases separating them. The CDR3 spans 13 residues. CDR3: CASSQDLGREQYV. The CDR3 nucleotides are TGTGCCAGCAGCCAAGATCTCGGACGGGAGCAGTACGTC.

The rearrangement joins TRBV4-1 to TRBJ2-6, with D uncertain. Germline V gene data show CDR1 as MGHRA and CDR2 as YSYEKL. Deletions cut 5 bases from V and 1 base from J, with 21 bases between. The CDR3 is made up of 19 amino acids. Here the CDR3 DNA reads TGCGCCAGCAGCTCCGGTAGGGCGTATATTAAGTCTGGGGCCAACGTCCTGACTTTC. Translating gives CASSSGRAYIKSGANVLTF.

This clonotype was recorded a few times. This sequence joins TRBV20-1 and TRBJ2-7, with D tentatively TRBD1 or TRBD2 (6 bases each). The CDR3 runs to 13 residues. The V end was cut by 2 bases, the J end by 2 bases, with 10 bases between. Germline CDR1 DFQATT, CDR2 SNEGSKA (reference sequence). The CDR3 DNA reads as TGCAGTGCTAGACTCGGGGGCCCCTACGAGCAGTACGTC. It is translated as CSARLGGPYEQYV.

V gene TRBV5-1 combines with J gene TRBJ2-1, with 10 bases identical to TRBD2. The CDR3 is made up of 17 amino acids. V lost 0 bases and J lost 1; bases outside the gene matches: 4. Germline V lookup: CDR1 SGHRS, CDR2 YFSETQ. CDR3 sequence: CASSLDTSGASYNEQFF. The CDR3 DNA follows: TGCGCCAGCAGCTTGGATACTAGCGGGGCGTCCTACAATGAGCAGTTCTTC.

The V call is TRBV7-2, the J call TRBJ2-6; 8 bases are a match to TRBD1. The CDR3 has 17 residues. V trimming: 7 bases; J trimming: 0 bases; junction bases outside the gene matches: 8. From germline, CDR1 is SGHTA and CDR2 FQGNSA. The CDR3 DNA sequence: TGTGCCAGCACCGACAGGGGCGGACACTCTGGGGCCAACGTCCTGACTTTC. Its translation: CASTDRGGHSGANVLTF.

This clonotype was detected only a few times. The V gene is TRBV7-9, the J gene TRBJ2-3, with 7 bases that match TRBD2. Losses at the gene ends were 2 bases for V and 7 bases for J; bases not matched to a gene: 18. Germline V lookup: CDR1 SEHNR, CDR2 FQNEAQ (reference sequence). The CDR3 has 18 amino acids. In DNA, the CDR3 is TGTGCCAGCAGCTTATCGGGGTCGAGCGGGACGGCGCGTCATACGCAGTATTTT. Translated, it gives CASSLSGSSGTARHTQYF.

This clonotype was counted a few times. The chain uses TRBV23-1 and TRBJ1-5; 7 bases are a match to TRBD1. TRBV23-1 has ORF status, its function being uncertain. The trim removed 5 bases at V and 1 base at J, leaving 8 bases unmatched. The CDR3 covers 16 residues. DNA for the CDR3: TGCGCCAGCAGTACCCGACAGGGAACGAGCAATCAGCCCCAGCATTTT. It specifies CASSTRQGTSNQPQHF.

About this clonotype: This may be a read error: a much more frequent sequence differs by one nucleotide. The gene calls are TRBV4-2 and TRBJ1-1; TRBD1 aligns across 12 bases. Germline assignment: CDR1 LGHNA and CDR2 YNFKEQ. This CDR3 is 15 amino acids long. The CDR3 bases are TGTGCCAGCAGCCAAGGGGACAGGGGGCGGACTGATGCTTTCTTT. Its protein product is CASSQGDRGRTDAFF.

V usage is TRBV27 and J usage is TRBJ2-1, with no clear D. The V gene lost 6 bases and the J gene lost 0 bases, with 12 bases spanning the gap. The germline V gene has CDR1 MNHEY and CDR2 SMNVEV (reference sequence). CDR3 length: 15 amino acids. CDR3: CASSRRWSSYNEQFF. CDR3 sequence (DNA): TGTGCCAGCAGCCGCCGCTGGAGCTCCTACAATGAGCAGTTCTTC.

This clonotype was picked up a small number of times. V gene TRBV28 combines with J gene TRBJ2-4; 10 bases match TRBD1. The germline V gene encodes CDR1 MDHEN and CDR2 SYDVKM. There are 16 residues in the CDR3. V gave up 4 bases and J gave up 8 bases; unmatched junction bases: 11. The CDR3 DNA reads TGTGCCAGCAGTTATAGGACAGGGGGGAGGAGGGACATTCAGTACTTC. Amino acids: CASSYRTGGRRDIQYF.

This clonotype was detected ten times or more. This chain links TRBV6-5 with TRBJ2-1; D unclear. The CDR3 spans 13 residues. V shed 6 bases and J shed 4 bases, with 10 bases lying between them. Per the germline V gene, CDR1 is MNHEY and CDR2 is SVGAGI. CDR3 in amino acids: CASRGFSYNEQFF. CDR3 nucleotides: TGTGCCAGCAGGGGCTTTTCATACAATGAGCAGTTCTTC.

V and J are TRBV5-1 and TRBJ1-1; 7 bases map to TRBD1. The V gene end was trimmed by 4 bases and the J gene end by 6 bases; junction bases not matched to a gene: 6. This CDR3 has 13 amino acids. Per germline, CDR1 SGHRS and CDR2 YFSETQ. CDR3 in amino acids: CASSHRGGSEAFF. The CDR3 nucleotides read TGCGCCAGCAGCCACAGGGGAGGCTCTGAAGCTTTCTTT.

The chain combines TRBV9 with TRBJ2-3, with D perhaps TRBD1 (6 bases). CDR3 length: 15 amino acids. The germline V gene has CDR1 SGDLS and CDR2 YYNGEE. With 0 bases removed from V and 3 bases from J, the gap between germline ends came to 11 bases. CDR3 sequence reads: CASSVGQGLTDTQYF. For the CDR3, the DNA is TGTGCCAGCAGCGTAGGGCAGGGGCTGACAGATACGCAGTATTTT.

Only a few counts were recorded for this clonotype. This rearrangement joins TRBV4-2 to TRBJ1-1; tentative D call: TRBD1 (5 bases). This CDR3 has 13 residues. Trimming stripped 1 base from V and 6 bases from J, with 9 bases between. Looked up from germline, CDR1 is LGHNA and CDR2 is YNFKEQ. In nucleotides, the CDR3 is TGTGCCAGCAGCCAAGGGGGGGAAGCTGAAGCTTTCTTT. As protein: CASSQGGEAEAFF.

This clonotype came up a few times. The chain combines TRBV19 with TRBJ2-5; D is possibly TRBD2 (5 bases). The CDR3 is made up of 14 amino acids. V lost 6 bases to trimming and J lost 5 bases, with 16 bases between them. Germline-derived CDR1 and CDR2 are LNHDA and SQIVND (reference sequence). This chain's CDR3 is CASRRGGVRETQYF. The CDR3 DNA is TGTGCCAGTAGACGGGGTGGCGTTCGGGAGACCCAGTACTTC.

This sequence joins TRBV4-1 and TRBJ1-1; TRBD1 might be the D (6 bases). The CDR3 loop spans 16 amino acids. Germline CDR1 and CDR2: MGHRA and YSYEKL. V was cut by 4 bases and J by 5 bases, with 20 bases left in between. The DNA of the CDR3 is TGCGCCAGCAGCCGGGGGGCCGGGAGGCGCGGGACTGAAGCTTTCTTT. It is translated as CASSRGAGRRGTEAFF.

This clonotype came up a few times. The chain is built from TRBV19 and TRBJ2-3, with D uncertain. The CDR3 covers 13 residues. V was shortened by 5 bases and J by 6 bases, with 12 bases between the two germline ends. Per germline, CDR1 LNHDA and CDR2 SQIVND (reference sequence). CDR3 loop: CASSSSAFDTQYF. Here the CDR3 DNA reads TGTGCCAGTAGTTCATCGGCATTCGATACGCAGTATTTT.

The V call is TRBV27, the J call TRBJ1-2; D is possibly TRBD1 (5 bases). Germline CDR1 and CDR2: MNHEY and SMNVEV (reference sequence). Trimming cost V 6 bases and J 8 bases, with 13 bases left between them. This CDR3 has 12 residues. This chain's CDR3 is CASRAGGWGYTF. DNA of the CDR3: TGTGCCAGCAGAGCGGGGGGTTGGGGCTACACCTTC.

This clonotype appeared a few times. This chain links TRBV5-1 with TRBJ2-1; 14 nucleotides line up with TRBD2. The CDR3 length is 15 residues. From germline, CDR1 is SGHRS and CDR2 YFSETQ. V shed 4 bases and J 9 bases; nucleotides not matched to a gene: 6. The CDR3 DNA is TGCGCCAGCAGCACTGGACTAGCGGGGGGTGGTGAGCAGTTCTTC. As protein: CASSTGLAGGGEQFF.

This clonotype was recorded a few times. J is TRBJ2-2 and V is TRBV30, with TRBD2 identical over 10 bases. V dropped 2 bases and J dropped 1; count of bases not matched to a gene: 4. Germline V CDR1 and CDR2: GTSNPN, SVGIG (reference sequence). This CDR3 is built from 16 residues. The CDR3 DNA reads TGTGCCTGGAGTACGTGGACTAGCGGGAACACCGGGGAGCTGTTTTTT. Translating it yields CAWSTWTSGNTGELFF.

The table lists this clonotype with a few counts. The chain has TRBV7-2 and TRBJ1-2, with D unclear. Germline loops: CDR1 SGHTA, CDR2 FQGNSA. V shed 4 bases and J shed 7 bases, with 10 bases lying between them. The CDR3 spans 12 residues. CDR3 residues: CASSWEGSGYTF. CDR3 DNA sequence: TGTGCCAGCAGCTGGGAGGGATCTGGCTACACCTTC.